These 24 T cell receptor beta chains came from one sample sequenced in a study of T cell changes during pregnancy in multiple sclerosis. Generated by immunoSEQ multiplex PCR, the TCRdb table keeps only in-frame clones and is missing some. The sample lists around 40,000 clones, just over 90% occurring once. The specimen comprised CD4+ T cells from peripheral blood mononuclear cells, sampled in the first trimester of pregnancy. Every receptor here comes from a female donor in good health, enrolled as a control in a pregnancy study.

J is TRBJ1-5 and V is TRBV10-3; no definite D call. Trimming removed 8 bases at V and 4 bases at J, with 9 bases between. The CDR3 length is 12 residues. Germline V CDR1 and CDR2: ENHRY, SYGVKD. For the CDR3, the DNA is TGTGCCATCGGGCAGAATAATCAGCCCCAGCATTTT. Protein product: CAIGQNNQPQHF.

V usage is TRBV27 and J usage is TRBJ1-4, with 7 bases matching TRBD1. Germline-derived CDR1 and CDR2 are MNHEY and SMNVEV (reference sequence). The CDR3 runs 16 residues. V was pared by 2 bases and J by 7 bases, with 10 bases of the junction left unmatched. CDR3 sequence reads: CASSLRKQGRIEKLFF. The CDR3, as DNA: TGTGCCAGCAGTTTAAGAAAACAGGGGAGGATTGAAAAACTGTTTTTT.

The chain combines TRBV19 with TRBJ1-2; the match to TRBD1 covers 8 bases. The trim removed 4 bases at V and 5 bases at J, leaving 12 bases unmatched. The CDR3 spans 16 residues. The germline V gene encodes CDR1 LNHDA and CDR2 SQIVND (reference sequence). The CDR3 spells CASSNRWTGQGYGYTF. DNA for the CDR3: TGTGCCAGTAGTAACCGCTGGACAGGGCAGGGGTATGGCTACACCTTC.

The CDR3 DNA sequence: TGTGCCAGCAGCTCCAACCGGGATACAGAGGTAGCTTTCTTT. Translation: CASSSNRDTEVAFF. The chain recombines TRBV6-6 with TRBJ1-1; D call uncertain. This CDR3 spans 14 amino acids. V gave up 6 bases and J gave up 10 bases, with 21 bases separating them. Germline V CDR1 and CDR2: MNHNY, SVGAGI (reference sequence).

The chain combines TRBV9 with TRBJ2-5; TRBD1 matches at 9 bases. Looked up from germline, CDR1 is SGDLS and CDR2 is YYNGEE. This CDR3 spans 15 amino acids. The J segment lost 0 bases and the V segment lost 0 bases, leaving 0 bases of the junction unmatched. The CDR3 DNA reads as TGTGCCAGCAGCGTAGGGGACAGGGACCAAGAGACCCAGTACTTC. It encodes CASSVGDRDQETQYF.

This rearrangement joins TRBV7-6 to TRBJ2-3; 8 positions match TRBD2. Germline CDR1 and CDR2: SGHVS and FNYEAQ. V was clipped by 5 bases and J by 5 bases; unmatched bases: 15. The CDR3 is 17 amino acids. The CDR3 loop is CASSRMGRGAPLDTQYF. CDR3 nucleotides: TGTGCCAGCAGCAGAATGGGGCGGGGGGCGCCCCTAGATACGCAGTATTTT.

This chain uses TRBV7-8 with TRBJ2-2; 7 bases fit TRBD2. The CDR3 is made up of 15 amino acids. Germline CDR1 SGHVS, CDR2 FQNEAQ. Trimming removed 2 bases from V and 4 bases from J; junction bases left unmatched: 4. The CDR3 sequence is CASSLPLAATGELFF. In DNA form, the CDR3 reads TGTGCCAGCAGCTTACCTCTAGCGGCCACCGGGGAGCTGTTTTTT.

The CDR3 sequence is CASSFGAGTGELFF. In nucleotides, the CDR3 is TGTGCCAGCAGCTTTGGGGCAGGCACCGGGGAGCTGTTTTTT. This chain connects TRBV7-2 to TRBJ2-2, with a tentative D call TRBD1 (5 bases). This CDR3 has 14 amino acids. Trimming took 3 bases from V and 4 from J, leaving 9 bases between them. Germline V gene lookup returns CDR1 SGHTA and CDR2 FQGNSA.

The rearrangement joins TRBV5-1 to TRBJ2-2, with 9 bases that match TRBD1. The CDR3 totals 13 residues. V shed 10 bases and J 6 bases; nucleotides not matched to a gene: 7. Germline assignment: CDR1 SGHRS and CDR2 YFSETQ. The CDR3 sequence: CAVRDRVAGELFF. DNA for the CDR3: TGCGCCGTCCGGGACAGGGTGGCCGGGGAGCTGTTTTTT.

The rearrangement uses TRBV28 and TRBJ1-1; D not resolved. Germline V lookup: CDR1 MDHEN, CDR2 SYDVKM. V was pared by 7 bases and J by 1 base, with 10 bases between. The CDR3 has 13 amino acids. The CDR3 loop is CASTAGGNTEAFF. The CDR3 DNA reads as TGTGCCAGCACCGCGGGAGGGAACACTGAAGCTTTCTTT.

V is TRBV18 and J is TRBJ1-4; D is perhaps TRBD1 (6 bases). This CDR3 is built from 15 residues. Trimming pared 2 bases from V and 6 bases from J, leaving 13 bases between. Germline CDR1 and CDR2: KGHSH and LQKENI. The CDR3 reads CASSPRDKIDEKLFF. CDR3 nucleotides: TGTGCCAGCTCACCAAGGGACAAAATAGATGAAAAACTGTTTTTT.

This clone was counted a single time. The gene calls are TRBV18 and TRBJ2-5, with 10 positions matching TRBD2. J was trimmed by 6 bases and V by 1 base; bases with no gene match: 5. This CDR3 has 15 amino acids. Germline CDR1 KGHSH, CDR2 LQKENI. CDR3 sequence: CASSPRSGGEKTQYF. Here the CDR3 DNA reads TGTGCCAGCTCACCACGGAGCGGGGGGGAAAAGACCCAGTACTTC. Full variable domain (remainder filled in from reference TRBV18 and TRBJ2-5): NAGVMQNPRHLVRRRGQEARLRCSPMKGHSHVYWYRQLPEEGLKFMVYLQKENIIDESGMPKERFSAEFPKEGPSILRIQQVVRGDSAAYFCASSPRSGGEKTQYFGPGTRLLVL.

V gene TRBV5-5 combines with J gene TRBJ1-5; possibly TRBD1 for D (6 bases). V was clipped by 0 bases and J by 7 bases, with 20 bases between them. CDR1 and CDR2 (germline): SGHKS, YYEKEE (reference sequence). This CDR3 contains 17 residues. The CDR3 DNA sequence: TGTGCCAGCAGCTTGGACCCTATCCAGGGGAACCGGCAGCCCCAGCATTTT. Translated, it gives CASSLDPIQGNRQPQHF.

The chain recombines TRBV2 with TRBJ2-5; 10 bases match TRBD2. Germline CDR1 is SNHLY and CDR2 is FYNNEI. CDR3 length: 14 amino acids. Losses at the gene ends were 6 bases for V and 2 bases for J; bases not matched to a gene: 3. The CDR3 DNA reads TGTGCCAGCAGCGCTAGCGGGGGACAAGAGACCCAGTACTTC. Protein sequence: CASSASGGQETQYF.

The V gene is TRBV7-2, the J gene TRBJ1-6; TRBD1 might be the D (6 bases). The germline V and J ends were trimmed by 6 bases and 7 bases, with 7 bases remaining between them. The V gene's germline CDR1 is SGHTA and CDR2 FQGNSA. There are 12 residues in the CDR3. The CDR3, as DNA: TGTGCCAGCAGGGACAGAAATTCACCCCTCCACTTT. Its protein is CASRDRNSPLHF.

This clone was picked up one time. This chain links TRBV6-6 with TRBJ1-1; D gene ambiguous. V dropped 5 bases and J dropped 3 bases, with 10 bases sitting between them. Germline V gene sequence: CDR1 MNHNY, CDR2 SVGAGI (reference sequence). The length of the CDR3 is 13 residues. In nucleotides, the CDR3 is TGTGCCAGCAGTCCGACGAGGGACACTGAAGCTTTCTTT. Translating it yields CASSPTRDTEAFF.

The chain employs TRBV7-2 and TRBJ1-4, with D possibly being TRBD1 (6 bases). Germline CDR1 SGHTA, CDR2 FQGNSA. V lost 1 base and J lost 8, with 14 bases in between. There are 15 residues in the CDR3. CDR3 bases: TGTGCCAGCAGCTTAGAGAGGGGGTCGGTGGAAAAACTGTTTTTT. As protein: CASSLERGSVEKLFF.

This clone was picked up a small number of times. The rearrangement uses TRBV4-2 and TRBJ1-5, with a tentative D call TRBD1 (6 bases). The CDR3 covers 15 residues. Germline V gives CDR1 LGHNA, CDR2 YNFKEQ. Trimming stripped 3 bases from V and 5 bases from J, with 14 bases between. CDR3 protein: CASSQPTGIDQPQHF. The CDR3 DNA sequence: TGTGCCAGCAGCCAGCCAACAGGGATTGATCAGCCCCAGCATTTT.

The chain employs TRBV6-1 and TRBJ1-1, with a possible D match to TRBD1 (6 bases). This CDR3 is built from 12 residues. The germline V and J ends were trimmed by 2 bases and 8 bases, with 9 bases remaining between them. Looked up from germline, CDR1 is MNHNS and CDR2 is SASEGT. CDR3 sequence reads: CASSERGGEAFF. The CDR3 nucleotides read TGTGCCAGCAGTGAAAGGGGGGGAGAAGCTTTCTTT.

The genes are TRBV29-1 and TRBJ2-7; D may be TRBD1 (5 bases). Germline-derived CDR1 and CDR2 are SQVTM and ANQGSEA. The CDR3 covers 11 residues. V was shortened by 6 bases and J by 7 bases, with 13 bases between the two germline ends. As DNA, the CDR3 is TGCAGCGTGAAACAGGCGAGGGAGCAGTACTTC. This gives the protein CSVKQAREQYF.

This sequence joins TRBV19 and TRBJ1-2; maybe TRBD1 (5 bases). Trimming took off 5 bases at V and 3 bases at J, with 10 bases between the two ends. Germline V gives CDR1 LNHDA, CDR2 SQIVND (reference sequence). CDR3 length: 13 residues. The CDR3 DNA follows: TGTGCCAGTAGTCTGGGGCCCCACTATGGCTACACCTTC. Translation: CASSLGPHYGYTF.

This rearrangement joins TRBV29-1 to TRBJ2-3; 7 positions match TRBD2. CDR1 and CDR2 from the germline V gene are SQVTM and ANQGSEA. This CDR3 contains 14 residues. After removal of 6 bases from V and 0 bases from J, the junction contained 6 bases not matched to a gene. The CDR3 spells CSVQRGGSTDTQYF. In DNA form, the CDR3 reads TGCAGCGTCCAACGCGGGGGTAGCACAGATACGCAGTATTTT.

This chain connects TRBV27 to TRBJ2-1, with 8 nucleotides matching TRBD1. The CDR3 extends over 14 amino acids. CDR1 is MNHEY and CDR2 is SMNVEV in the germline V gene (reference sequence). J lost 10 bases, V lost 3 bases, and 8 bases had no gene match. CDR3 protein: CASSFGRGRWEQFF. The CDR3 DNA reads as TGTGCCAGCAGTTTCGGCAGGGGGCGATGGGAGCAGTTCTTC.

This clone was recorded once. V gene TRBV5-1 combines with J gene TRBJ2-7, with TRBD1 identical over 11 bases. There are 15 residues in the CDR3. Trimming at V came to 3 bases and at J to 2 bases, leaving 4 bases not matched to a gene. The germline gives CDR1 SGHRS, CDR2 YFSETQ. CDR3 sequence (DNA): TGCGCCAGCAGCTCCCCGGGACAGGGGGCCTACGAGCAGTACTTC. This translates into CASSSPGQGAYEQYF.